The subject of this entry is one T cell receptor beta chain. Its antigen is undetermined. The authors prepared UMI-labeled TRB cDNA libraries by 5' RACE. From the 5' RACE reads, TCRdb lists one entry per CDR3 protein and no DNA. There are over 100,000 distinct CDR3 sequences in the sample, with 0.45% to 0.6% held by the top ten. This sample is drawn from a study of CXCR3-negative and CXCR3-positive naive CD8 T cells. General study results and limits: Comparison of naive cells showed more hydrophobic TRB CDR3s in CXCR3-positive than in CXCR3-negative naive cells.

The CDR3 length is 15 residues. The germline gives CDR1 SQVTM, CDR2 ANQGSEA. The chain carries TRBV29-1 and TRBJ2-2; TCRdb proposes TRBD1, but this gene call is untestable without DNA. Material for sequencing was naive CXCR3- CD8+ T cells from blood. Subset denoted: CD45RO-CCR7+CD27+CD95- naive CD8+ T cells lacking CXCR3 (TNR3-). This TCR was sampled from a human donor in good health. Some clones in this sample may be carry-over from other donors' samples. The CDR3 reads CSGIAGQGFAGELFF.